What follows are 9 T cell receptor beta chains derived from one specimen sequenced in a study of long-term antiretroviral therapy in people with HIV. Version v3.0 of the immunoSEQ assay was performed at survey level. Assay used: immunoSEQ multiplex PCR; TCRdb lists only in-frame clones, some missing. The sample shows 17,000 or so clones, 78% of them seen only once. The material sequenced was unsorted PBMCs, taken around 3.2 years after starting antiretroviral therapy. The receptors shown here come from a woman aged 40 to 50 with HIV.

The V gene is TRBV11-3, the J gene TRBJ2-7, with TRBD1 identical over 9 bases. Looked up from germline, CDR1 is SGHNT and CDR2 is YENEEA. The CDR3 is made up of 13 amino acids. The J segment lost 6 bases and the V segment lost 3 bases, leaving 3 bases of the junction unmatched. CDR3 nucleotides: TGTGCCAGCAGCTTTTTGACAGGGGGCGAGCAGTACTTC. Protein product: CASSFLTGGEQYF.

The chain joins TRBV6-1 to TRBJ2-5, with TRBD2 as a possible D gene (5 bases). Trimming removed 0 bases at V and 0 bases at J, with 11 bases between. The CDR3 is 16 residues long. Germline V CDR1 and CDR2: MNHNS, SASEGT. DNA for the CDR3: TGTGCCAGCAGTGAAGCCTTTACGGGGTACCAAGAGACCCAGTACTTC. It codes for CASSEAFTGYQETQYF.

The V gene is TRBV29-1, the J gene TRBJ1-2; a possible D gene is TRBD1 (5 bases). V lost 4 bases, J lost 8 bases, and 11 bases lay in between. CDR1 is SQVTM, CDR2 ANQGSEA, per germline. The CDR3 runs to 11 residues. The DNA of the CDR3 is TGCAGCGTTGGGGGGTCTCGGGGCTACACCTTC. Translating gives CSVGGSRGYTF.

The genes are TRBV5-5 and TRBJ2-7; 11 nucleotides agree with TRBD1. The V and J ends lost 4 bases and 2 bases, in that order; junction bases with no gene match: 5. The CDR3 has 15 amino acids. Germline V gives CDR1 SGHKS, CDR2 YYEKEE (reference sequence). The CDR3 DNA reads TGTGCCAGCAGCCGCCTGGGACAGGGGGCCTACGAGCAGTACTTC. Its translation: CASSRLGQGAYEQYF.

The V gene is TRBV29-1, the J gene TRBJ1-2; 7 bases line up with TRBD1. CDR3 length: 14 residues. Germline V gene lookup returns CDR1 SQVTM and CDR2 ANQGSEA. V lost 6 bases and J lost 2; bases outside the gene matches: 9. CDR3 region: CSVDRVEGNYGYTF. As DNA, the CDR3 is TGCAGCGTCGACAGGGTTGAGGGGAACTATGGCTACACCTTC.

V is TRBV30 and J is TRBJ2-7, with no clear D. The CDR3 contains 11 residues. Germline V gene data show CDR1 as GTSNPN and CDR2 as SVGIG (reference sequence). The V end was cut by 1 base, the J end by 4 bases, with 5 bases between. CDR3 coding DNA: TGTGCCTGGAGTGGCGGTTACGAGCAGTACTTC. This gives the protein CAWSGGYEQYF.

Sample share makes this clone medium-sized. The chain employs TRBV15 and TRBJ1-4, with 8 bases identical to TRBD1. V lost 5 bases, J lost 3 bases, and 5 bases stayed unmatched. This CDR3 comprises 15 residues. Germline CDR1 and CDR2: LNHNV and YYDKDF (reference sequence). CDR3 sequence: CATSLQGAPNEKLFF. CDR3 in DNA: TGTGCCACCAGCCTGCAGGGGGCCCCTAATGAAAAACTGTTTTTT.

The chain combines TRBV5-1 with TRBJ2-5, with 16 bases identical to TRBD2. The CDR3 consists of 16 residues. CDR1 is SGHRS, CDR2 YFSETQ, per germline. V trimming: 4 bases; J trimming: 4 bases; junction bases outside the gene matches: 4. The DNA of the CDR3 is TGCGCCAGCAGCCCCGGGACTAGCGGGGGGGTAGAGACCCAGTACTTC. It specifies CASSPGTSGGVETQYF.

The rearrangement uses TRBV29-1 and TRBJ1-2, with D tentatively TRBD1 (5 bases). The V end lost 6 bases, the J end lost 6 bases, and 11 bases lay between the germline ends. The CDR3 sequence is 11 residues long. Germline CDR1 is SQVTM and CDR2 is ANQGSEA. CDR3 coding DNA: TGCAGCGTAGATAGGGGAAATGGCTACACCTTC. Encoded protein: CSVDRGNGYTF.